The present entry profiles one TCR beta chain with its context. This clone was recorded a few times. The clone's antigen remains unknown. Per-base qualities were not stored, and no clone one base away is much larger. The library was produced with the immunoSEQ multiplex PCR assay. A mixture of 60 forward primers for TCR Vbeta segments and 13 reverse primers for TCR Jbeta segments was used in the multiplex PCR. The CDR3 region of rearranged TCR beta genes was amplified from genomic DNA with a multiplex PCR assay. Amplified TCR beta libraries were sequenced as 87-base-pair reads on the Illumina HiSeq System. From the authors' description of their analysis: In a later analysis, some 80 million unique TCR beta chains were counted across the 500 to 700 repertoires, and roughly 11 million of these chains were shared by at least two donors. Raw reads were error-corrected and collapsed into unique sequences with a nearest-neighbor algorithm that merged closely related sequences to remove PCR and sequencing errors. To assign V, D and J gene segments, CDR3 sequences were aligned to IMGT reference sequences. For a sequence to be retained, a match of at least six nucleotides was required to both a V gene segment and a J gene segment. Rearrangements were called productive when the CDR3 lacked stop codons and stayed in frame with V and J; all others were non-productive. Following IMGT convention, CDR3 was defined as the stretch from the second conserved V-encoded cysteine to the conserved J-encoded phenylalanine. The earlier analysis of fewer than 750 of the donors excluded sequences that lacked an unambiguous match to a single V gene segment. In an earlier analysis of 587 of the donors, a V segment was called functional when productive rearrangements were above 56.7%, and segregating when the standard deviation between donors exceeded 5%. To diagnose cytomegalovirus status from the catalog of TCR beta chain sequences, a statistical classification framework was built. In a later analysis, V and J genes were assigned by comparing TCR nucleotide sequences against IMGT/GENE-DB human TR gene sequences. In a later analysis, CDR3 sequences and most-parsimonious VDJ recombination scenarios were assigned using the TCRdist pipeline. In a later analysis, each TCR beta chain was defined by its CDR3 amino acid sequence together with its V-gene family, and reads without a unique V-gene family were excluded. To address suspected cross-contamination and a sequencing artifact, a later analysis removed some 620 highly shared, low-generation-probability nucleotide sequences. In a later analysis, a clonal expansion index was calculated for each public chain from normalized within-repertoire ranks of inferred template counts. A later analysis computed generation probabilities with a VDJ recombination model fitted to out-of-frame rearrangements, and checked the results against IGoR. Hypergeometric tests were used in a later analysis to score TCR-TCR, TCR-HLA and TCR-CMV co-occurrence, with a repertoire-size bias correction applied to the TCR pairs. A later analysis estimated false discovery rates by permuting HLA or CMV assignments 20 times. In a later analysis, co-occurring TCRs were grouped using DBSCAN, and TCRdist sequence similarity was added for clustering within HLA-allele-positive subsets. For co-occurrence clustering, repertoires with fewer than 30,000 or more than 120,000 public chains were excluded, along with about five repertoires with anomalous nucleotide sharing. TCRdb stores this immuneACCESS table with in-frame sequences only. Part of the clones is absent; in the studies checked, under half of the shortfall reflects unresolved V genes, and no reason is known for the rest. The V and J calls and clone size come from that table; D and trimming were worked out from the DNA. Here the sample has over 120,000 clones; roughly 77% occur a single time. The biggest ten clones account for roughly 3.7% of the sample.

The V end loses 10 bases and the J end loses 3 bases, and a stretch of 24 bases separates them. The germline V gene (reference sequence) provides CDR1 MNHNY and CDR2 SVGAGI. The CDR3 goes from the cysteine to the phenylalanine over 16 residues. Only the CDR3 portion is preserved as DNA: 48 bases, with reading frame beginning at the first base. The cohort comprised more than 550 healthy bone marrow donors. All cohort members were sampled while nominally healthy, although unrecorded immune exposures were likely present. The donor was CMV seronegative and belonged to the group of over 300 seronegative cohort members. A peripheral blood sample was collected from each donor, and TCR beta sequencing was performed on peripheral blood mononuclear cells. Genomic DNA was extracted from the blood cell samples with the Qiagen DNeasy Blood Extraction Kit. This specimen belongs to a study of cytomegalovirus exposure and HLA in healthy donors (dated by TCRdb to 2017 to 2019). At the level of the whole study: In an earlier analysis of under 600 of the donors, 250 to 350 Gb of sequence data and 90 million to 120 million unique TCR beta sequences from roughly 180 million T cells were reported. The number of typed donors differed by locus: roughly 620-640 for A, B, C, DRB1 and DQB1; approximately 520 for DQA1; approximately 600 for DPA1; and some 450 for DPB1. A later genetic analysis took genome-wide SNP genotypes for about 55% of the 666 donors and used that subset as a discovery cohort. Of the roughly 400 genotyped donors, approximately 83% fell in the genetic ancestry cluster associated with self-reported Caucasian donors. HLA typing covered class I and class II loci at four-digit resolution. To study patterns of TCR occurrence, a later analysis re-analyzed previously published TCR beta repertoires from 700 or so donors and added high-resolution HLA genotyping. Every repertoire in the discovery cohort had been generated on one and the same sequencing platform. The study aimed to test whether cataloging public T cell receptors could reveal signatures of past pathogen exposure. Roughly 5 DR-DQ haplotypes were handled as single units for association and clustering, since linkage in the cohort was strong. Along with the approximately 600-subject first cohort, a separate validation cohort of over a hundred different subjects was used. The later analysis used no new phenotypic data to find candidate immune exposures, relying instead on TCR beta sequences and their occurrence across donors. The T cell repertoires of 700 or so subjects were profiled by immunosequencing and related to cytomegalovirus serostatus. Alongside the repertoire data, information on donor age, sex, ethnicity and CMV serostatus was compiled. The study combined high-throughput TCR immunosequencing, statistical association of individual TCRs with disease status, and machine learning to predict cytomegalovirus infection status. On average, around 240,000 unique TCR beta nucleotide sequences were sequenced per donor among 300 to 500 genotyped donors of the cohort, with roughly 18% of those sequences being non-productive. Roughly 290 gigabases of sequencing data and 91 million or so unique TCR sequences made up an early release that covered fewer than 650 HLA-typed donors. An earlier analysis of 500 to 750 of the donors applied high-throughput TCR beta sequencing to assess whether each TCR beta V gene segment acted as functional or pseudogenic.

Paper-wide results and their limitations: Only TCR beta chains were sequenced in this cohort, and the absence of alpha or paired-chain data limited detectable features. V-gene and J-gene trimming of TCR beta chains was associated with a missense DCLRE1C variant in a later genetic analysis, and the association was replicated in an independent cohort. The classifier was reported to diagnose cytomegalovirus status with high specificity and sensitivity in both the original cohort and the validation cohort. Roughly 17 rarely observed V segments, including chromosome 9 orphons, were excluded from the earlier analysis of several hundred of the donors because counts were too low. Some IMGT-functional V segments, including TRBV6-2 and TRBV6-3, could not be distinguished by the 87-base-pair reads and were therefore excluded. The presence/absence analyses assumed that sequencing depth was roughly uniform across donors, and that assumption may not be true. When HLA alleles, especially DR and DQ, strongly co-occurred, attributing TCR associations to individual alleles was difficult. In a later analysis, HLA-associated TCR beta chains showed more clonal expansion and lower generation probabilities than non-associated chains that were equally common. According to a later analysis, most CMV-associated TCR beta chains appeared to be HLA-restricted, and the HLA associations seemed to be driven largely by CMV exposure. The only immune exposure information available for the cohort was CMV serostatus. According to a later genetic analysis, donors in an Asian-associated ancestry cluster had fewer N-insertions in productive TCRs than the approximately 690-donor mean. A total of some 180 TCR beta chains were listed by the study as associated with cytomegalovirus. A few of the identified cytomegalovirus-associated TCR beta chains were confirmed in vitro to be specific for cytomegalovirus antigens. A further reported finding was that TCR beta sequences accurately predicted the HLA-A and HLA-B alleles for most subjects in the first cohort. A cluster of highly shared sequence variants was judged likely to represent a technical artifact of the sequencing pipeline. In a later analysis, TCR association rates were found to vary across HLA loci, with the most associated TCRs seen for DRB1 alleles and the fewest for HLA-C alleles. Across donors, most TCR sequences were observed very rarely, whereas some public TCRs were present in many individuals. In an earlier analysis of 500 to 650 of the donors, most TCR beta V segments appeared in productive rearrangements about 87% or about 30% of the time, broadly matching IMGT annotations. According to a later analysis, parvovirus B19, influenza, CMV and Epstein-Barr virus appeared linked to several top co-occurrence clusters. According to the authors, the approach could potentially be generalized to other disease states and immunological phenotypes. Correlated functional status among segregating V segments might be attributable to linkage disequilibrium, but an unknown experimental factor could not be ruled out. HLA typing was unavailable for some donors at each locus, so association tests used only the typed subset. In a later analysis, some 18,000 TCR beta sequences were associated with specific HLA alleles at a false discovery rate of 0.05.

The sequencing input was PBMCs. The clonotype was recovered from a male donor in good health and CMV-seronegative. This sequence uses TRBV6-6 and TRBJ2-5; a tentative D match to TRBD2 spans 6 bases. CDR3 region: CATRDGRGRKEETQYF. Here is the DNA: TGTGCCACGCGAGATGGGCGGGGAAGGAAAGAAGAGACCCAGTACTTC.